This paragraph reports one T cell receptor beta chain. This clonotype has a count of ten or more. The antigen it binds to is not known. Per-base qualities were not stored, and no clone one base away is much larger. Ficoll-Paque density gradient centrifugation was used to isolate PBMCs. The sequencer listed for this sample is Illumina NovaSeq 6000. TCRalpha and TCRbeta cDNA libraries were constructed by 5'RACE with constant-segment primers, with sample barcodes and unique molecular identifiers being introduced. RNA was extracted from every sample with Trizol reagent. Libraries were amplified in two PCR steps, with a second sample barcode and Illumina TruSeq adapters added in the second step. Libraries were sequenced on an Illumina NovaSeq with 2 x 150 bp paired-end reads. For the original study's pipeline: Reads were demultiplexed and collapsed into UMI-guided consensus sequences with migec v1.2.7. Using mixcr v2.1.11, UMI consensuses were aligned to TRA and TRB V and J templates and then assembled into clonotypes. Clonotypes were classified as expanded or contracted when called significant by both edgeR and NoisET, with noise models trained on biological replicates. edgeR calls used a false discovery rate-adjusted p below 0.01 and a log2 fold-change threshold of 1. As an exploratory analysis of dynamics, max-normalized trajectories of the 1000 most abundant clonotypes were examined by PCA with hierarchical clustering. Separately sequenced CD4+ and CD8+ repertoires were used to assign the CD4 or CD8 phenotype of responding clones. Starting from the raw public reads, TCRdb applied fastp trimming at Q25, assembled clones with MiXCR and retained in-frame beta chains. Duplicate CDR3 protein sequences are folded into a single record with the most common DNA and genes. The V and J calls reflect TCRdb's pipeline rather than the authors' work. In all, the sample holds under 300,000 distinct CDR3 sequences, and more than 8% of those were seen once. The ten biggest clones cover 22% of the sample.

This sample was included in a study of T-cell memory formation after mild COVID-19 (dated by TCRdb to about 2021). Concerning the study at large: Most TCR sequence clusters were specific to one of the two donors. In a couple of donors, T-cell clones that expanded and contracted after mild COVID-19 were tracked by sequencing TCRalpha and TCRbeta repertoires over time. Two young, previously healthy adult volunteers made up the cohort, one male and one female.

The full study reports these points: SARS-CoV-2 specificity was not confirmed for the second-wave clones peaking on day 37. Clones that contracted from day 15 to 85 showed balanced CD4/CD8 phenotypes, whereas a second wave of clones that expanded from day 15 to 37 leaned towards CD4+. Contracting CD4+ clones appeared mostly in the CM and EM memory subsets, whereas CD8+ clones were enriched in EMRA. Some responding clones were found in pre-infection memory, which suggests that pre-existing cross-reactive memory T cells took part in the SARS-CoV-2 response. The study covered only a couple of mild cases, and larger cohorts including severe cases with pre-infection samples were considered necessary.

As encoded in the germline V gene, CDR1 is SQVTM while CDR2 is ANQGSEA. The CDR3 runs 16 amino acids, cysteine and phenylalanine included. Solely the CDR3 DNA is kept, with 48 bases framed from the first base. Germline trimming amounts to 6 bases on V and 2 bases on J, with 12 as the count of junction bases outside the gene matches. This TCR was sampled from a man between 18 and 35 years old who had mild COVID-19 (a few samples of this study predate the infection). The sample titles of this study are shuffled in the database, so cell type and time point are left out; the donor was told from shared clones. The sequencing sample was made of PBMCs or a T cell subset sorted from them (not recorded which). Recombination connected TRBV29-1 to TRBJ2-3; 9 bases in the middle match TRBD2. The CDR3 sequence is CSVLDPLAGITDTQYF. In nucleotide form, the sequence is TGCAGCGTCCTCGACCCGCTAGCGGGGATCACAGATACGCAGTATTTT.